The 14 T cell receptor beta chains reported below all come from one sample, sequenced in a study of T cell repertoires in cytomegalovirus infection (dated by TCRdb to between 2017 and 2020). In the paper's terms, the treatment or condition label means: in vitro stimulation with specific CMV peptide epitopes to enrich CMV-specific T cells. TCRdb names Illumina HiSeq 1500 as the instrument used. TCRdb redid the processing of the public reads, applying fastp at Q25 and MiXCR, and retained in-frame beta chains. Each entry merges the rows of one CDR3 protein and shows their most common DNA and genes. This sample is represented by roughly 350,000 distinct CDR3 sequences; about 35% of them were singletons. The leading ten clones occupy about 13% of the sample. These receptors lack a known antigen. The sample here was cultured PBMCs, taken from culture after CMV antigen stimulation. The source of these receptors is a human donor in good health (CMV status not recorded). Some clones in this sample may be carry-over from other donors' samples.

This clonotype was recorded at least ten times. The chain uses TRBV7-6 and TRBJ2-7, with D unresolved. Trimming left V 4 bases short and J 3 bases short, with 16 bases between. The CDR3 runs 15 residues. Germline loops: CDR1 SGHVS, CDR2 FNYEAQ. The CDR3: CASSSYPGPNYEQYF. The DNA for the CDR3 is TGTGCCAGCAGCTCATATCCCGGGCCCAACTACGAGCAGTACTTC.

The gene calls are TRBV6-1 and TRBJ2-5; TRBD1 aligns across 8 bases. Per germline, CDR1 MNHNS and CDR2 SASEGT. V lost 6 bases to trimming and J lost 5 bases; unmatched junction nucleotides: 5. This CDR3 comprises 13 residues. The CDR3 region has the DNA TGTGCCAGCAGGCAGGGGGCGACGGAGACCCAGTACTTC. It is translated as CASRQGATETQYF.

J is TRBJ2-1 and V is TRBV4-2, with a weak D call TRBD2 (7 bases). Trimming took off 5 bases at V and 5 bases at J, with 19 bases between the two ends. This CDR3 is 16 amino acids long. The germline V gene has CDR1 LGHNA and CDR2 YNFKEQ. The CDR3 protein is CASSGPSGGLNNEQFF. CDR3 coding DNA: TGTGCCAGCAGCGGCCCGTCGGGGGGCCTAAACAATGAGCAGTTCTTC.

This chain joins TRBV25-1 and TRBJ2-1; 11 bases fit TRBD2. J lost 8 bases, V lost 4 bases, and 10 bases had no gene match. There are 16 residues in the CDR3. Per germline, CDR1 MGHDK and CDR2 SYGVNS. The CDR3 DNA follows: TGTGCCAGCAGTGGGTTGCTAGCGGGAGGCCGCCATGAGCAGTTCTTC. Translating gives CASSGLLAGGRHEQFF.

V usage is TRBV7-9 and J usage is TRBJ1-2, with a weak D call TRBD1 (5 bases). The V gene's germline CDR1 is SEHNR and CDR2 FQNEAQ (reference sequence). The CDR3 sequence is 13 residues long. V gave up 4 bases and J gave up 8 bases, with 14 bases separating them. CDR3 residues: CASSSSGQGGYTF. In nucleotides, the CDR3 is TGTGCCAGCAGCTCCTCAGGGCAGGGCGGCTACACCTTC.

This sequence joins TRBV7-9 and TRBJ1-1; D is possibly TRBD1 (6 bases). From germline, CDR1 is SEHNR and CDR2 FQNEAQ (reference sequence). The CDR3 totals 17 residues. Trimming left V 5 bases short and J 0 bases short, with 19 bases between. CDR3 nucleotide sequence: TGTGCCAGCAGCCTCGGGGCAGGGACAATGATGAACACTGAAGCTTTCTTT. Its protein is CASSLGAGTMMNTEAFF.

This clonotype was seen a few times. The rearrangement joins TRBV20-1 to TRBJ2-1; TRBD2 aligns across 14 bases. The CDR3 runs 17 residues. In germline, CDR1 is DFQATT, CDR2 SNEGSKA (reference sequence). The V and J ends lost 6 bases and 4 bases, in that order; junction bases with no gene match: 11. Here the CDR3 reads CSASYGTSGSGYNEQFF. As DNA, the CDR3 is TGCAGTGCCTCGTATGGGACTAGCGGGAGTGGTTACAATGAGCAGTTCTTC.

Only a few counts were recorded for this clonotype. The CDR3 DNA reads TGTGCCAGCAGACGGACCAGGGAGGGTGAGCAGTTCTTC. Translation: CASRRTREGEQFF. V is TRBV7-2 and J is TRBJ2-1; TRBD2 matches at 7 bases. Germline CDR1 is SGHTA and CDR2 is FQGNSA. The CDR3 covers 13 residues. V lost 6 bases to trimming and J lost 9 bases; unmatched junction nucleotides: 8.

This rearrangement joins TRBV12-3 or TRBV12-4 to TRBJ2-7; no clear D. CDR3 length: 14 amino acids. V lost 7 bases and J 3 bases, leaving 16 bases between the germline ends. CDR3 residues: CASTPGLGRYEQYF. In DNA, the CDR3 is TGTGCCAGCACCCCAGGCCTCGGCCGCTACGAGCAGTACTTC.

This clonotype came up a few times. The chain couples TRBV12-3 or TRBV12-4 to TRBJ2-7; 7 nucleotides line up with TRBD2. The CDR3 contains 14 residues. The ends lost 7 bases at V and 5 bases at J; junction bases unmatched: 11. The CDR3 coding sequence is TGTGCCAGCACTTATGGAGCGGGGCGAGACGAGCAGTACTTC. Its protein product is CASTYGAGRDEQYF.

The chain recombines TRBV27 with TRBJ2-2, with TRBD2 matching over 10 bases. The germline gives CDR1 MNHEY, CDR2 SMNVEV (reference sequence). The CDR3 is 14 residues long. The J segment lost 6 bases and the V segment lost 4 bases, leaving 2 bases of the junction unmatched. CDR3 coding DNA: TGTGCCAGCAGTTCTAGCGGGAGCCCCGGGGAGCTGTTTTTT. This sequence encodes CASSSSGSPGELFF.

This clonotype was observed a few times. The chain combines TRBV7-9 with TRBJ2-2; 8 nucleotides agree with TRBD2. The J segment lost 2 bases and the V segment lost 1 base, leaving 9 bases of the junction unmatched. The CDR3 runs to 18 residues. CDR1 is SEHNR, CDR2 FQNEAQ, per germline (reference sequence). CDR3 nucleotide sequence: TGTGCCAGCAGCTTAGACGTCGGGAGGGCCCGAAACACCGGGGAGCTGTTTTTT. This translates into CASSLDVGRARNTGELFF.

V and J are TRBV20-1 and TRBJ1-5; 7 bases line up with TRBD1. Unmatched junction bases numbered 5, after V lost 6 bases and J lost 3 bases. This CDR3 has 13 amino acids. Germline V gene data show CDR1 as DFQATT and CDR2 as SNEGSKA (reference sequence). CDR3 nucleotide sequence: TGCAGTGCCGGGGACAGCTTCAATCAGCCCCAGCATTTT. Amino acid sequence: CSAGDSFNQPQHF.

The chain couples TRBV19 to TRBJ1-5; 8 bases fit TRBD1. This CDR3 spans 14 amino acids. The V and J ends lost 0 bases and 7 bases, in that order; junction bases with no gene match: 2. The germline V gene has CDR1 LNHDA and CDR2 SQIVND (reference sequence). The CDR3 sequence: CASSIDRGRQPQHF. The CDR3 DNA is TGTGCCAGTAGTATAGACAGGGGGCGGCAGCCCCAGCATTTT.